This TCR beta chain appears in the sequencing data of a study of blood T cell repertoires in COVID-19 (dated by TCRdb to 2020 to 2022). Background for the entire study: The collaborator samples originated in the United States, Italy and Spain and spanned the acute and convalescent phases of COVID-19. A de-identified subject ID, COVID-19 status, age in years and sex were almost always included in the sample metadata. HLA class I and class II types, where available, came from metadata supplied by the sample provider rather than from assay-based typing. Samples were obtained from the ongoing ImmuneRACE study (first 160 participants) and from 950 to 1,500 subjects provided by 6 global collaborators. The prospective study material was composed of cDNA or gDNA derived from T cells, B-cell-depleted T cells, or PBMCs. Subjects who had been exposed to COVID-19, were actively infected with it, or had recovered from it provided the deeply sampled blood TCRbeta repertoires that made up the dataset. A freely available public database, intended as a resource for researchers studying the immune response to SARS-CoV-2, is where the repertoires were released.

Collaborating institutions collected whole blood in K2EDTA tubes following their own protocols. For TCRbeta analysis, collaborator samples were shipped as frozen whole blood, as isolated PBMCs, or as DNA extracted from either sample type. V is pared back by 5 bases and J by 2 bases, with 8 bases lying between the germline termini. From a lookup of the germline V gene, CDR1 and CDR2 are KGHSH and LQKENI. The CDR3 sequence holds 13 residues, the cysteine and phenylalanine included. The DNA shown is the 39-base CDR3, in frame from base 1. For this clone: The antigen it binds to is not known. No much larger clone is present one base from it, and per-base qualities are unavailable.

TCRbeta CDR3 regions were amplified from genomic DNA by means of the immunoSEQ Assay, a bias-controlled multiplex PCR. The original methods were these. The number of nucleated cells in each sample was estimated from the amplification of reference gene primers within the assay. To quantify the absolute abundance of each unique TCRbeta CDR3 rearrangement, sequence reads were collapsed and filtered. For each sample, productive Simpson clonality was calculated as the square root of Simpson's diversity index over productive rearrangements. Entries here come from immuneACCESS through TCRdb and include only in-frame sequences with V and J called. Some clones fail to appear in such tables; in the studies checked, an unresolved V gene covers under half of the shortfall, and the cause of the remainder is unknown. That table supplies the V and J calls and clone size; D and trimming were determined from the DNA. The sample data list almost 200,000 clones, and 70% to 90% of these were observed just once. 0.7% to 0.85% of the sample is taken by the ten largest.

The investigation overall reported the following: Clinical and demographic metadata were provided uncurated, with the amount varying by source and participant.

What was sequenced was peripheral blood. Recombination joined TRBV18 with TRBJ2-3; the D gene cannot be named for sure. The TCR originated in an older woman with acute or convalescent COVID-19. The CDR3 corresponds to CASSSLNTDTQYF. DNA sequence: TGTGCCAGCTCATCCCTAAACACAGATACGCAGTATTTT.